This T cell receptor beta chain was retrieved from a study of control samples from healthy donors and cancer patients. In its sample, this clone was seen once. This CDR3 is built from 16 residues. Germline V CDR1 and CDR2: MNHNS, SASEGT. V lost 1 base, J lost 1 base, and 14 bases lay in between. The data were produced by immunoSEQ multiplex PCR, yet TCRdb's version contains in-frame clones alone and is incomplete. The sample carries more than 100,000 clones, around 89% recorded once. The origin of this receptor is a man aged 60 to 69 with lung cancer. J is TRBJ2-7 and V is TRBV6-1; D remains ambiguous. The specimen was PBMCs. The CDR3 sequence is CASSEVIYPPSYEQYF. CDR3 DNA sequence: TGTGCCAGCAGTGAAGTCATCTACCCGCCATCCTACGAGCAGTACTTC.